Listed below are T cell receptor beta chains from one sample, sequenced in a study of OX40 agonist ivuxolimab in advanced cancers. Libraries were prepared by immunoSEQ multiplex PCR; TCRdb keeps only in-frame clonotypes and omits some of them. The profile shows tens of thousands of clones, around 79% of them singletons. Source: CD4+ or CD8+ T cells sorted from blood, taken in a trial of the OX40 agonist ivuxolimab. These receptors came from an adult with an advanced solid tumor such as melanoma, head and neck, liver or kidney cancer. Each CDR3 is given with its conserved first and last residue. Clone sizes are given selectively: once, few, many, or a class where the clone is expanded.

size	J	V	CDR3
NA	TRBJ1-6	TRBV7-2	CASTLQGLTYNSPLHF
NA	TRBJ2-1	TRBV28	CASRRTSDNEQFF
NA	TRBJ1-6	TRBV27	CASSLSILGTANSPLHF
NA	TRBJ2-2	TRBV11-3	CASSPPGSGRAGELFF
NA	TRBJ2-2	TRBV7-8	CASSFSGPNTGELFF
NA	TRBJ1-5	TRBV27	CASSAQTGRDQPQHF
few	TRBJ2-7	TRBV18	CASSPSGLAGVPSYEQYF
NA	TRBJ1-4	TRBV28	CASSLSIAGRAANEKLFF
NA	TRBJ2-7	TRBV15	CATSRDRDRGREQYF
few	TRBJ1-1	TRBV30	CAWSVLKLGVDTEAFF
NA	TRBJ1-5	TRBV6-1	CASSYVGAGEQPQHF
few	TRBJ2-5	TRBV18	CASSPVGGAETQYF
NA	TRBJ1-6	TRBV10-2	CASSERGTPLHF
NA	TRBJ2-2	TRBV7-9	CASSPGLPGGELFF
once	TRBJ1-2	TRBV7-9	CASSGINNRDRGNYGYTF
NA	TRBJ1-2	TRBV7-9	CASSLPEPRDRGNGYTF
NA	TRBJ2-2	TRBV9	CASSVGGSSGGTGELFF